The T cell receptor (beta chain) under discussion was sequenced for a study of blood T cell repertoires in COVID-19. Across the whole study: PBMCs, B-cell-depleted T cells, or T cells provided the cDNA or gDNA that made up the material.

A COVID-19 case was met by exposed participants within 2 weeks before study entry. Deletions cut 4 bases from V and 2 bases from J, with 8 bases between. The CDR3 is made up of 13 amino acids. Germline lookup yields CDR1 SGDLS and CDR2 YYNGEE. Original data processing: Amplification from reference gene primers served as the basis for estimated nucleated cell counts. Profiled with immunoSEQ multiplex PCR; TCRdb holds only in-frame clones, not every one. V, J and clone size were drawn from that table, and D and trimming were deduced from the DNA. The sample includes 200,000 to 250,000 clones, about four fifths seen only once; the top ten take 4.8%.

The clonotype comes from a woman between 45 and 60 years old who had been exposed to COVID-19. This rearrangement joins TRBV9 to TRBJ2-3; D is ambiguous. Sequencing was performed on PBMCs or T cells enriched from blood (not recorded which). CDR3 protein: CASSTQTTDTQYF. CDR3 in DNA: TGTGCCAGCAGCACTCAAACCACAGATACGCAGTATTTT.